The next 25 T cell receptor beta chains were all read from a single sample in a study of shared clonotypes between healthy human individuals (dated by TCRdb to about 2020). The library was prepared using the immunoSEQ multiplex PCR assay. TCRdb provides this immuneACCESS table in a form limited to in-frame rearrangements. Some clones are lacking; in checked studies, under half of them reflect an unresolved V gene, and why the rest are absent is not known. This sample holds about a million clones; approximately 76% were observed only once. About 1.5% of the sample is held by the ten biggest clonotypes. Sequenced: memory CD4+ T cells sorted from blood. The sample's cell subset or site label is to be understood as: CD45RA-negative fraction. The receptor source for this set is a man between 18 and 29 years old in good health.

V is TRBV27 and J is TRBJ1-1, with D possibly being TRBD1 (5 bases). From germline, CDR1 is MNHEY and CDR2 SMNVEV (reference sequence). Trimming cost V 5 bases and J 0 bases, with 19 bases left between them. The CDR3 has 17 amino acids. Here the CDR3 DNA reads TGTGCCAGCAGTCAAAGGGGCTCTCCTTTAATGAACACTGAAGCTTTCTTT. It codes for CASSQRGSPLMNTEAFF.

The V call is TRBV27, the J call TRBJ2-7, with D perhaps given as TRBD1 or TRBD2 (6 bases each). Per the germline V gene, CDR1 is MNHEY and CDR2 is SMNVEV (reference sequence). This CDR3 spans 15 amino acids. V was trimmed by 3 bases and J by 0 bases, leaving 12 bases between them. This chain's CDR3 is CASSFEKGGSYEQYF. CDR3 DNA: TGTGCCAGCAGTTTTGAGAAGGGGGGCTCCTACGAGCAGTACTTC.

The V call is TRBV18, the J call TRBJ2-3; D is undetermined. This CDR3 comprises 12 residues. With 3 bases removed from V and 5 bases from J, the gap between germline ends came to 6 bases. Germline CDR1 reads KGHSH; CDR2 reads LQKENI. CDR3 sequence: CASSPNQDTQYF. As DNA, the CDR3 is TGTGCCAGCTCACCTAATCAAGATACGCAGTATTTT.

The rearrangement joins TRBV12-5 to TRBJ2-3; 7 bases line up with TRBD2. V dropped 0 bases and J dropped 3; count of bases not matched to a gene: 9. This CDR3 is 17 amino acids long. The germline gives CDR1 LGHNT, CDR2 FRNRAP. The CDR3 DNA follows: TGTGCTAGTGGTTTGGTAATATTCTCTAGCGGTACAGATACGCAGTATTTT. Protein sequence: CASGLVIFSSGTDTQYF.

V is TRBV18 and J is TRBJ1-5, with a possible D match to TRBD1 (6 bases). The CDR3 length is 13 residues. Trimming shortened V by 6 bases and J by 3 bases, and 9 bases separated the two germline ends. Germline V CDR1 and CDR2: KGHSH, LQKENI. CDR3 DNA: TGTGCCAGCTCCCGGGACATCAATCAGCCCCAGCATTTT. Amino acids: CASSRDINQPQHF. The whole variable domain, filled in from reference TRBV18 and TRBJ1-5, reads NAGVMQNPRHLVRRRGQEARLRCSPMKGHSHVYWYRQLPEEGLKFMVYLQKENIIDESGMPKERFSAEFPKEGPSILRIQQVVRGDSAAYFCASSRDINQPQHFGDGTRLSIL.

The V and J genes are TRBV7-9 and TRBJ2-7; 8 bases fit TRBD2. V trimming: 2 bases; J trimming: 4 bases; junction bases outside the gene matches: 4. Germline V lookup: CDR1 SEHNR, CDR2 FQNEAQ (reference sequence). The CDR3 spans 14 residues. CDR3 amino acids: CASSLRAGAYEQYF. CDR3 bases: TGTGCCAGCAGCTTACGAGCGGGGGCGTACGAGCAGTACTTC.

The V and J genes are TRBV30 and TRBJ2-5; weak D call: TRBD2 (6 bases). The CDR3 totals 15 residues. Per germline, CDR1 GTSNPN and CDR2 SVGIG (reference sequence). The V end was cut by 1 base, the J end by 7 bases, with 19 bases between. As DNA, the CDR3 is TGTGCCTGGAGTGCCAGCGGGTATGGGAAGTGGACCCAGTACTTC. Encoded protein: CAWSASGYGKWTQYF.

This clone was seen only a few times. V is TRBV7-2 and J is TRBJ2-2; 7 nucleotides line up with TRBD1. CDR1 SGHTA and CDR2 FQGNSA come from the germline V gene. V shed 7 bases and J 0 bases; nucleotides not matched to a gene: 8. The CDR3 runs to 16 residues. CDR3 loop: CASIHPGTANTGELFF. The CDR3 DNA follows: TGTGCCAGCATCCACCCCGGGACAGCGAACACCGGGGAGCTGTTTTTT. The entire variable domain, with the rest obtained from reference TRBV7-2 and TRBJ2-2, is as follows: GAGVSQSPSNKVTEKGKDVELRCDPISGHTALYWYRQSLGQGLEFLIYFQGNSAPDKSGLPSDRFSAERTGGSVSTLTIQRTQQEDSAVYLCASIHPGTANTGELFFGEGSRLTVL.

The chain combines TRBV11-3 with TRBJ1-1; D remains unclear. This CDR3 has 14 residues. Germline-derived CDR1 and CDR2 are SGHNT and YENEEA. V was shortened by 2 bases and J by 2 bases, with 9 bases between the two germline ends. CDR3 sequence: CASSLRAENTEAFF. For the CDR3, the DNA is TGTGCCAGCAGCTTACGGGCAGAAAACACTGAAGCTTTCTTT.

The chain joins TRBV19 to TRBJ2-2; 8 bases align to TRBD2. CDR3 length equals 15 residues. Per germline, CDR1 LNHDA and CDR2 SQIVND (reference sequence). V gave up 2 bases and J gave up 5 bases; unmatched junction bases: 4. The CDR3 DNA sequence: TGTGCCAGTAGTATAACCGGGACTAGTACCGGGGAGCTGTTTTTT. This codes for CASSITGTSTGELFF.

The chain employs TRBV30 and TRBJ2-2; TRBD2 matches 8 bases. Germline trimming cut 4 bases from V and 7 bases from J; bases unmatched to any gene: 5. This CDR3 has 13 residues. Looked up from germline, CDR1 is GTSNPN and CDR2 is SVGIG (reference sequence). The CDR3 coding sequence is TGTGCCTGGAATGCGGGGGGTGGCGGGGAGCTGTTTTTT. As protein: CAWNAGGGGELFF.

This rearrangement joins TRBV6-5 to TRBJ1-2; 7 nucleotides align to TRBD1. The germline V gene has CDR1 MNHEY and CDR2 SVGAGI. Trimming took 4 bases from V and 1 from J; bases not matched to a gene: 9. The CDR3 is made up of 16 amino acids. Here the CDR3 reads CASSSPGGRFNYGYTF. The CDR3 DNA reads TGTGCCAGCAGTTCCCCAGGGGGGCGTTTTAACTATGGCTACACCTTC.

CDR3 DNA: TGTGCCAGCAGTTCCCCCCCCGGGGGTGGCAGGGAAGCTTTCTTT. This gives the protein CASSSPPGGGREAFF. The genes are TRBV27 and TRBJ1-1; the D gene is possibly TRBD1 (5 bases). This CDR3 is built from 15 residues. Trimming cost V 4 bases and J 8 bases, with 20 bases left between them. From germline, CDR1 is MNHEY and CDR2 SMNVEV (reference sequence).

This chain connects TRBV30 to TRBJ1-2, with D unclear. The CDR3 spans 12 residues. Germline V gene sequence: CDR1 GTSNPN, CDR2 SVGIG (reference sequence). Trimming took 0 bases from V and 4 from J, leaving 6 bases between them. The CDR3: CAWSVNLYGYTF. The CDR3 DNA reads as TGTGCCTGGAGTGTAAACCTCTATGGCTACACCTTC.

The chain employs TRBV25-1 and TRBJ1-1; a weak D match, TRBD1 (5 bases). The V end was cut by 6 bases, the J end by 6 bases, with 17 bases between. The length of the CDR3 is 14 residues. Germline loops: CDR1 MGHDK, CDR2 SYGVNS. This chain's CDR3 is CASRDDGGGAEAFF. For the CDR3, the DNA is TGTGCCAGCAGGGATGACGGCGGGGGAGCTGAAGCTTTCTTT.

This clone was recorded a few times. The chain uses TRBV6-5 and TRBJ1-2; 8 bases align to TRBD1. The CDR3 contains 15 residues. The V gene's germline CDR1 is MNHEY and CDR2 SVGAGI. The V and J ends lost 2 bases and 7 bases, in that order; junction bases with no gene match: 9. The CDR3 bases are TGTGCCAGCAGTTACGGGGTCAGGGGGCAGGGTGGCTACACCTTC. This gives the protein CASSYGVRGQGGYTF.

On this clone itself: The sample carries other DNA sequences with the same CDR3. The chain employs TRBV7-3 and TRBJ2-5; D not resolved. Per germline, CDR1 SGHTA and CDR2 FQGTGA. V lost 5 bases, J lost 5 bases, and 12 bases lay in between. This CDR3 comprises 13 residues. CDR3 nucleotide sequence: TGTGCCAGCAGCCTAGGACCTCAGGAGACCCAGTACTTC. Translation: CASSLGPQETQYF.

This clone was counted between two and nine times. At one of its ends the junction is not consistent with the germline gene, which may arise from a read error. The chain recombines TRBV9 with TRBJ2-4, with a possible D match to TRBD1 (6 bases). This CDR3 has 14 amino acids. In germline, CDR1 is SGDLS, CDR2 YYNGEE. The CDR3 DNA follows: TGTGCCAGCAGCGTAGGTTCCAGGGGCAATCCCCTACACTTC. Encoded protein: CASSVGSRGNPLHF.

V and J are TRBV2 and TRBJ2-5, with D perhaps TRBD2 (6 bases). The V gene lost 6 bases and the J gene lost 1 base, with 12 bases spanning the gap. This CDR3 has 14 amino acids. Germline CDR1 reads SNHLY; CDR2 reads FYNNEI. CDR3 nucleotides: TGTGCCAGCAGCAAGGGACTCTCCCAAGAGACCCAGTACTTC. Translating it yields CASSKGLSQETQYF.

The rearrangement joins TRBV28 to TRBJ1-5, with D unresolved. The germline gives CDR1 MDHEN, CDR2 SYDVKM. The V end lost 5 bases, the J end lost 7 bases, and 15 bases lay between the germline ends. The CDR3 spans 14 residues. CDR3 amino acids: CASSLSHSVQPQHF. The CDR3 bases are TGTGCCAGCAGTCTCTCCCACTCTGTACAGCCCCAGCATTTT.

A single count supports this clone. The rearrangement joins TRBV11-3 to TRBJ2-3; D not certain. The CDR3 totals 13 residues. V was pared by 4 bases and J by 1 base, with 6 bases between. The germline gives CDR1 SGHNT, CDR2 YENEEA. The CDR3 DNA sequence: TGTGCCAGCAGCTCCGAGCGCACAGATACGCAGTATTTT. It is translated as CASSSERTDTQYF.

This chain links TRBV29-1 with TRBJ2-2; maybe TRBD1 (6 bases). V was cut by 4 bases and J by 6 bases, with 9 bases left in between. The CDR3 has 12 residues. CDR1 and CDR2 (germline): SQVTM, ANQGSEA. The chain's CDR3 is CSVAGQPGELFF. The DNA of the CDR3 is TGCAGCGTTGCGGGACAACCCGGGGAGCTGTTTTTT.

This clone was detected a few times. This chain joins TRBV9 and TRBJ1-3; 10 nucleotides line up with TRBD1. Unmatched junction bases numbered 4, after V lost 0 bases and J lost 4 bases. CDR1 is SGDLS, CDR2 YYNGEE, per germline. This CDR3 has 16 amino acids. The CDR3, as DNA: TGTGCCAGCAGCGTAGACGACAGGGGGCTAGGAAACACCATATATTTT. Its translation: CASSVDDRGLGNTIYF.

The chain employs TRBV11-1 and TRBJ2-2; 11 bases align to TRBD1. The CDR3 has 15 amino acids. V shed 0 bases, J shed 6 bases, and the junction held 0 bases outside the gene matches. Germline V lookup: CDR1 SGHAT, CDR2 FQDESV (reference sequence). The CDR3 bases are TGTGCCAGCAGCTTAGCGGACAGGGGGCCCGGGGAGCTGTTTTTT. It encodes CASSLADRGPGELFF.

This clone was detected once. The chain uses TRBV5-1 and TRBJ2-3; D is unclear. The CDR3 has 15 amino acids. Looked up from germline, CDR1 is SGHRS and CDR2 is YFSETQ. V shed 0 bases and J shed 2 bases, with 10 bases lying between them. CDR3 sequence: CASSLAAYPTDTQYF. CDR3 nucleotide sequence: TGCGCCAGCAGCTTGGCGGCTTACCCCACAGATACGCAGTATTTT.